This T cell receptor (beta chain) stems from a study of cytomegalovirus exposure and HLA in healthy donors (dated 2017 in TCRdb). Study-level background: An earlier analysis of about 530 of the donors reported approximately 260 Gb of sequence data and 117 million unique TCR beta sequences obtained from about 179 million T cells. About 280 gigabases of sequencing data and about 92 million unique TCR sequences made up an early release that covered approximately 620 HLA-typed donors. Of the approximately 400 genotyped donors, approximately 81% were placed in the genetic ancestry cluster associated with self-reported Caucasian donors. The aim of the study was to test whether cataloging public T cell receptors could identify signatures of past pathogen exposure. The T cell repertoires of several hundred subjects were profiled by immunosequencing and related to cytomegalovirus serostatus. Besides the first cohort of 666 subjects, a separate validation cohort made up of over 95 different subjects was used. The study combined high-throughput TCR immunosequencing, statistical association of individual TCRs with disease status, and machine learning to predict cytomegalovirus infection status. In a later analysis, previously published TCR beta repertoires from 500 to 750 donors were re-analyzed and high-resolution HLA genotyping was added so that TCR occurrence patterns could be studied. Rather than drawing on any new phenotypic data, the later analysis identified candidate immune exposures from TCR beta sequences and the way those sequences occurred across donors. In an earlier analysis of around 540 of the donors, high-throughput TCR beta sequencing was used to judge whether each TCR beta V gene segment behaved as functional or pseudogenic. Donor age, sex, ethnicity and CMV serostatus were compiled alongside the repertoire data. A later genetic analysis took genome-wide SNP genotypes for about three fifths of the 666 donors and used that subset as a discovery cohort. Every repertoire in the discovery cohort had been generated on one and the same sequencing platform. Class I and class II HLA loci were covered by the typing at four-digit resolution. Typing coverage differed by locus: A, B, C, DRB1 and DQB1 were typed in roughly 620-630 donors, DQA1 in approximately 520, DPA1 in 600 to 610, and DPB1 in approximately 450. Because of strong linkage in the cohort, four or five DR-DQ haplotypes were treated as single units for association and clustering. On average, around 200,000 unique TCR beta nucleotide sequences were sequenced per donor among 300 to 500 genotyped donors of the cohort, with roughly 18% of those sequences being non-productive.

Note on this clone: This receptor's antigen is unknown. No per-base quality is available; no much larger clone lies one base away.

Study-level results and caveats: A later analysis associated some 17,000 TCR beta sequences with specific HLA alleles at a false discovery rate of 0.05. According to the authors, the approach could potentially be generalized to other disease states and immunological phenotypes. In a later analysis, most CMV-associated TCR beta chains were found to appear HLA-restricted, with HLA associations seemingly driven largely by CMV exposure. Sequencing depth was assumed to be roughly uniform across donors in the presence/absence analyses, though that assumption may not hold. Several of the top co-occurrence clusters appeared to be linked to parvovirus B19, influenza, CMV and Epstein-Barr virus, according to a later analysis. A later genetic analysis associated a missense DCLRE1C variant with V-gene and J-gene trimming of TCR beta chains, and an independent cohort replicated the association. In a later genetic analysis, fewer N-insertions in productive TCRs were reported among donors in an Asian-associated ancestry cluster than the roughly 640-donor mean. Because the 87-base-pair reads could not distinguish some IMGT-functional V segments, including TRBV6-2 and TRBV6-3, those segments were excluded. The study gave a list of 150 to 200 TCR beta chains associated with cytomegalovirus. A cluster of highly shared sequence variants was judged likely to represent a technical artifact of the sequencing pipeline. A further reported finding was that TCR beta sequences accurately predicted the HLA-A and HLA-B alleles for most subjects in the first cohort. Most TCR sequences were seen in very few donors, while some public TCRs were found in many individuals. A later analysis found that HLA-associated TCR beta chains were more clonally expanded and had lower generation probabilities than equally common non-associated chains. In a later analysis, TCR association rates were found to vary across HLA loci, with the most associated TCRs seen for DRB1 alleles and the fewest for HLA-C alleles. Cytomegalovirus status was reported to be diagnosed by the classifier with high specificity and sensitivity in both the original and validation cohorts. For the cohort, immune exposure information was limited to CMV serostatus. In this cohort, only TCR beta chains were sequenced, and detectable features were limited by the absence of alpha or paired-chain data. Linkage disequilibrium might explain the correlated functional status among segregating V segments, but an unknown experimental factor could not be ruled out. In vitro tests confirmed that a few of the cytomegalovirus-associated TCR beta chains recognize cytomegalovirus antigens. Because counts were too low, roughly 16 rarely observed V segments, including chromosome 9 orphons, were excluded from the earlier analysis of 587 of the donors. Because HLA typing was unavailable for some donors at each locus, only the typed subset was used in association tests. Broadly in line with IMGT annotations, most TCR beta V segments showed up in productive rearrangements about 90% or about 30% of the time in an earlier analysis of 587 of the donors. Strong co-occurrence of HLA alleles, especially DR and DQ, made assigning TCR associations to individual alleles difficult.

From V the trimming removes 4 bases and from J it removes 5 bases, while the gene matches leave 5 bases of the junction unaccounted for. CDR1 and CDR2 (LNHDA, SQIVND) derive from the germline V gene (reference sequence). The CDR3 holds 15 amino acids from the cysteine to the phenylalanine. CDR3 DNA is the only sequence kept; it has 45 bases, read in frame from the first base. Libraries came from the immunoSEQ multiplex PCR assay. A mixture of 60 forward primers for TCR Vbeta segments and 13 reverse primers for TCR Jbeta segments was used in the multiplex PCR. The CDR3 region of rearranged TCR beta genes was amplified from genomic DNA with a multiplex PCR assay. Amplified TCR beta libraries were sequenced as 87-base-pair reads on the Illumina HiSeq System. On the study's bioinformatics: A later analysis tallied tens of millions of unique TCR beta chains across the 660 or so repertoires, and about 12 million of those chains were shared by two or more donors. To remove PCR and sequencing errors, raw reads were error-corrected and collapsed into unique sequences using a nearest-neighbor algorithm that merged closely related sequences. V, D and J gene segments were assigned by aligning CDR3 sequences to IMGT reference sequences. For a sequence to be retained, a match of at least six nucleotides was required to both a V gene segment and a J gene segment. A rearrangement was called productive if the CDR3 had no stop codons and remained in frame with V and J, and every other rearrangement was called non-productive. CDR3 was defined according to IMGT convention as the region running from the second conserved V-encoded cysteine to the conserved J-encoded phenylalanine. The earlier analysis of 587 of the donors excluded sequences that lacked an unambiguous match to a single V gene segment. An earlier analysis of 500 to 600 of the donors classified V segments as functional when productive rearrangements were above 56.7% and as segregating when the standard deviation between donors was above 5%. To diagnose cytomegalovirus status from the catalog of TCR beta chain sequences, a statistical classification framework was built. In a later analysis, V and J genes were assigned by comparing TCR nucleotide sequences against IMGT/GENE-DB human TR gene sequences. In a later analysis, CDR3 sequences and most-parsimonious VDJ recombination scenarios were assigned using the TCRdist pipeline. In a later analysis, each TCR beta chain was defined by its CDR3 amino acid sequence together with its V-gene family, and reads lacking a unique V-gene family were excluded. In a later analysis, some 600 highly shared, low-generation-probability nucleotide sequences were removed to address suspected cross-contamination and a sequencing artifact. A later analysis calculated a clonal expansion index for each public chain from normalized within-repertoire ranks of inferred template counts. A later analysis computed generation probabilities with a VDJ recombination model fitted to out-of-frame rearrangements, and checked the results against IGoR. Hypergeometric tests were used in a later analysis to score TCR-TCR, TCR-HLA and TCR-CMV co-occurrence, with a repertoire-size bias correction applied to the TCR pairs. False discovery rates were estimated in a later analysis by permuting HLA or CMV assignments 20 times. In a later analysis, co-occurring TCRs were grouped using DBSCAN, and TCRdist sequence similarity was added for clustering within HLA-allele-positive subsets. For co-occurrence clustering, repertoires with fewer than 30,000 or more than 120,000 public chains were excluded, along with roughly five repertoires with anomalous nucleotide sharing. TCRdb stores this immuneACCESS table with in-frame sequences only. Part of the clones is absent; in the studies checked, under half of the shortfall reflects unresolved V genes, and no reason is known for the rest. V, J and clone size reflect that table, while D and trimming were determined from the DNA. The table for this sample lists approximately 140,000 clones; more than 75% of them were counted only once. About 3% of the sample is held by the ten biggest clonotypes.

The cohort consisted of more than 650 healthy bone marrow donors. At the time of sampling, all cohort members were nominally healthy, though unrecorded immune exposures were likely present. The donor was CMV seronegative and belonged to the group of around 350 seronegative cohort members. A peripheral blood sample was collected from each donor, and TCR beta sequencing was performed on peripheral blood mononuclear cells. Genomic DNA was extracted from the blood cell samples with the Qiagen DNeasy Blood Extraction Kit. Sequencing was done on a sample of PBMCs. This sequence was found in a female donor in good health and CMV-seronegative. The chain is assembled from TRBV19 and TRBJ2-5, with 12 middle bases fitting TRBD1. At the DNA level, the sequence is TGTGCCAGTAGTAGGGGACAGGGGGCGCAGGAGACCCAGTACTTC. Its protein is CASSRGQGAQETQYF.